The clone carrying this T cell receptor (beta chain) was seen at least ten times. Its antigen is not known. The V and J ends lost 3 bases and 2 bases respectively, with 11 bases between them. The CDR3 loop spans 14 amino acids. From germline, CDR1 is SGHRS and CDR2 YFSETQ. This entry is derived from a study of identical twins. Study results and caveats: Compared with models, monozygotic twins showed more out-of-frame TCR alpha sharing. Excess sharing between twins was weaker in beta out-of-frame sequences. The more abundant beta clonotypes in cord blood had fewer insertions, and memory repertoires did not show this.

Addition of a universal primer site occurred through template switching, and cDNA carried unique molecular identifiers. MiXCR, applied by TCRdb to the 5' RACE reads, yields one record per CDR3 protein. The sample yields about 660,000 distinct CDR3 sequences, 8.6% seen once. This sample was also put to use in a study of yellow fever vaccine responses in identical twins.

J is TRBJ2-5 and V is TRBV5-1; TRBD1 might be the D (5 bases). Sequencing used PBMCs. The sequence was obtained from a woman younger than 35 in good health. The CDR3 DNA reads as TGCGCCAGCAGCTCGACAGATAGTCAAGAGACCCAGTACTTC. It codes for CASSSTDSQETQYF.